These 3 T cell receptor beta chains were all obtained from the same sample, sequenced in a study of T cell changes during pregnancy in multiple sclerosis. The repertoire was sequenced with immunoSEQ multiplex PCR; TCRdb's copy has only in-frame clones and lacks some. The data hold fewer than 85,000 clones, with 89% observed a single time. The input for sequencing was peripheral blood, taken before pregnancy. These receptors came from a female donor with multiple sclerosis, enrolled in a pregnancy study.

CDR3: CACSTGHNSPLHF. The CDR3 nucleotides are TGTGCCTGTTCAACCGGTCATAATTCACCCCTCCACTTT. The chain joins TRBV30 to TRBJ1-6; D unresolved. Germline CDR1 reads GTSNPN; CDR2 reads SVGIG (reference sequence). V lost 6 bases and J 5 bases, leaving 11 bases between the germline ends. This CDR3 comprises 13 residues.

The V gene is TRBV9, the J gene TRBJ2-5, with D perhaps TRBD2 (5 bases). There are 15 residues in the CDR3. Germline values: CDR1 SGDLS, CDR2 YYNGEE. Trimming cost V 1 base and J 0 bases, with 10 bases left between them. In nucleotides, the CDR3 is TGTGCCAGCAGCGTAATTCCGGGGAACCAAGAGACCCAGTACTTC. Amino acids: CASSVIPGNQETQYF.

The gene calls are TRBV27 and TRBJ1-5, with D possibly matching TRBD1 (6 bases). With 4 bases removed from V and 0 bases from J, the gap between germline ends came to 13 bases. The V gene's germline CDR1 is MNHEY and CDR2 SMNVEV (reference sequence). This CDR3 has 16 amino acids. The CDR3 reads CASSSGHPYSNQPQHF. DNA for the CDR3: TGTGCCAGCAGTTCGGGACATCCTTATAGCAATCAGCCCCAGCATTTT.